This TCR beta chain was captured by sequencing in a study of memory B cells and T cells in multiple sclerosis. Method: immunoSEQ multiplex PCR; TCRdb's copy keeps in-frame clones and lacks some. The sample has some 11,000 clones; approximately 85% are singletons. General study points: Normalization was needed because clone-set size differences affected shared clonotype counts.

This CDR3 is built from 19 residues. From germline, CDR1 is SGHAT and CDR2 FQNNGV. J gave up 0 bases and V 5 bases, and 11 bases lay outside the gene matches. Separate sequencing covered autoproliferating (CFSE-dim) and non-proliferating (CFSE-high) T cells from stimulus-free culture. Roughly 4.8x10^7 CFSE-labeled PBMCs were cultured less than 8 days unstimulated, then replicate wells were pooled. The PBMCs received about 0.5 uM CFSE and serum-free culture with no added stimuli. Note on this clone: Its specificity is unknown.

The source of this sequence is a human donor with multiple sclerosis. Sequenced: PBMCs from blood kept in culture. This rearrangement joins TRBV11-2 to TRBJ2-7, with TRBD2 matching 15 bases. In nucleotides, the CDR3 is TGTGCCAGCAGCCTCAGACTTGGGACTAGCGGGGGGCACTCCTACGAGCAGTACTTC. Translation: CASSLRLGTSGGHSYEQYF.